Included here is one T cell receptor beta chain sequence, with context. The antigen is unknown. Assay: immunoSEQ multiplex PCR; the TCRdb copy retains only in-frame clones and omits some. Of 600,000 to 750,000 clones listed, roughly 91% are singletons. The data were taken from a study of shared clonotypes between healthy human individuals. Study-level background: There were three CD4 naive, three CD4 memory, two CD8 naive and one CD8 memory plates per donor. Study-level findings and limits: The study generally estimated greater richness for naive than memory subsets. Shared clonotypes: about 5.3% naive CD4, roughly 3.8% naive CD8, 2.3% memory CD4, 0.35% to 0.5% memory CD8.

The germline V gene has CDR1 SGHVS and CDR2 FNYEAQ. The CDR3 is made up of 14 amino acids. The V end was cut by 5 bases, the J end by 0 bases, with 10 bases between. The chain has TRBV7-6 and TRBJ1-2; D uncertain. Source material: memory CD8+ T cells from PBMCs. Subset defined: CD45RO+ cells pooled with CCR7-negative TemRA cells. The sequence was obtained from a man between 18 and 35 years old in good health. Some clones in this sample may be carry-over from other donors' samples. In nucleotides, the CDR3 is TGTGCCAGCAGCGGGAGCGGGGCTAACTATGGCTACACCTTC. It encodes CASSGSGANYGYTF.